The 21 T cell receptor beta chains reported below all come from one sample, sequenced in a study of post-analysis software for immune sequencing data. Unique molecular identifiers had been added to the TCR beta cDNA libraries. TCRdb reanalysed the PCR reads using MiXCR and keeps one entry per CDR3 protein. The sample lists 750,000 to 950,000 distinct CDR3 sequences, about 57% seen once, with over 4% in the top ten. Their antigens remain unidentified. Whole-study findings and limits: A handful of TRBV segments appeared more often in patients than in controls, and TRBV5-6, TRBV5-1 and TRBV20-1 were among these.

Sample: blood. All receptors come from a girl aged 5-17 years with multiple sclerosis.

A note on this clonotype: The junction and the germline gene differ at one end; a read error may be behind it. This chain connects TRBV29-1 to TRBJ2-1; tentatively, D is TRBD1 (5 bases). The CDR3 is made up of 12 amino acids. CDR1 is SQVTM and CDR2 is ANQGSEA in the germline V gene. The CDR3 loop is CGVVQGYNEQFF. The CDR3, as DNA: TGCGGCGTTGTTCAGGGCTACAATGAGCAGTTCTTC.

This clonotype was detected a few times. The CDR3 DNA is TGTGCCAGCAGTCCTCGGTCGCCTAGCGGTCCTCTAACAGATACGCAGTATTTT. This translates into CASSPRSPSGPLTDTQYF. The chain uses TRBV6-1 and TRBJ2-3; 7 bases line up with TRBD2. The CDR3 consists of 18 residues. V trimming: 5 bases; J trimming: 3 bases; junction bases outside the gene matches: 17. Germline V lookup: CDR1 MNHNS, CDR2 SASEGT.

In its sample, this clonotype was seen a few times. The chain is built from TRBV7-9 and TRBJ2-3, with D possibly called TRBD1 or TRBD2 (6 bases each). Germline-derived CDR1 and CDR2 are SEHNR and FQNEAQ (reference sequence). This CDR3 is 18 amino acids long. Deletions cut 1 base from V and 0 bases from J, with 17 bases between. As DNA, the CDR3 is TGTGCCAGCAGCTTAGGGGGGGCGAGGACTCCTAGCACAGATACGCAGTATTTT. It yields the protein CASSLGGARTPSTDTQYF.

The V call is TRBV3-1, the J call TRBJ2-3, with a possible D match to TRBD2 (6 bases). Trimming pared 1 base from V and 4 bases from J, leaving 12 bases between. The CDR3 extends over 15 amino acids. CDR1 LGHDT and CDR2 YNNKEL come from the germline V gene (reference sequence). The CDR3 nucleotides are TGTGCCAGCAGCCAAGGGGCTAGCGTGTCAGATACGCAGTATTTT. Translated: CASSQGASVSDTQYF.

This CDR3 is CASTRQGRYEQYF. The DNA for the CDR3 is TGTGCCAGCACCCGACAGGGAAGATACGAGCAGTACTTC. The chain joins TRBV7-9 to TRBJ2-7; 7 bases map to TRBD1. Germline CDR1 SEHNR, CDR2 FQNEAQ (reference sequence). The CDR3 contains 13 residues. V was clipped by 7 bases and J by 4 bases; unmatched bases: 7.

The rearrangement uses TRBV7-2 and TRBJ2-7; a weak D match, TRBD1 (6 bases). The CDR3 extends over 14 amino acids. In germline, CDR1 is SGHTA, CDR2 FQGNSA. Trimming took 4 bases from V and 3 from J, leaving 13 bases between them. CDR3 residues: CASSSQTGFYEQYF. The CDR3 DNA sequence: TGTGCCAGCAGCTCCCAGACAGGTTTCTACGAGCAGTACTTC.

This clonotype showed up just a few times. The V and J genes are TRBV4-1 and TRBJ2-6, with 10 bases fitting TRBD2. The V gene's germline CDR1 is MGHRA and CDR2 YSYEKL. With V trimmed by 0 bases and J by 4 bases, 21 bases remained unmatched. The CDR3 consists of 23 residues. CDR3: CASSQDPVGSSSGSRAGANVLTF. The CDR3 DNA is TGCGCCAGCAGCCAAGATCCGGTCGGGTCTTCTAGCGGGAGTAGGGCAGGGGCCAACGTCCTGACTTTC.

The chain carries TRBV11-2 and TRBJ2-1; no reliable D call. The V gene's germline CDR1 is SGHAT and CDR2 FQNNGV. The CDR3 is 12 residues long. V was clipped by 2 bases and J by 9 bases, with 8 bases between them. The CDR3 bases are TGTGCCAGCAGCTTAAGTTGGAGTGAGCAGTTCTTC. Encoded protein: CASSLSWSEQFF.

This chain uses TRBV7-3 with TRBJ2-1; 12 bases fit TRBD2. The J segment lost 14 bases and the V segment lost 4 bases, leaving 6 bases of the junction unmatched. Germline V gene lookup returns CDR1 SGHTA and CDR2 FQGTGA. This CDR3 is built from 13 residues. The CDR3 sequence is CASSSTSGSEEFF. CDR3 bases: TGTGCCAGCAGCTCGACTAGCGGGAGCGAGGAGTTCTTC.

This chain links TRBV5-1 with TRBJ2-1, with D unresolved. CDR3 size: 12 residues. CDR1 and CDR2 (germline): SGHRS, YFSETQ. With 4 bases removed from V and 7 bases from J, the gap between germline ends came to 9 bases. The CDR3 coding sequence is TGCGCCAGCAGCATATGGAGTAATGAGCAGTTCTTC. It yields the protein CASSIWSNEQFF.

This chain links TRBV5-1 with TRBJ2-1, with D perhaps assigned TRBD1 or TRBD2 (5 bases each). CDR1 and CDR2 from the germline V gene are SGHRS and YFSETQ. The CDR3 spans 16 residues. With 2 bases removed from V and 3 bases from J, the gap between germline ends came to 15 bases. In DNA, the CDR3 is TGCGCCAGCAGCTTCCCCGGTGGGACCTTCTACAATGAGCAGTTCTTC. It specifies CASSFPGGTFYNEQFF.

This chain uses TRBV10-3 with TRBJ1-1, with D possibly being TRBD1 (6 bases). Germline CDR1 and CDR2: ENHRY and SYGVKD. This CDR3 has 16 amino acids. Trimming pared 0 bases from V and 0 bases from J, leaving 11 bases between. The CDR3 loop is CAISESTGAVNTEAFF. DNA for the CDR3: TGTGCCATCAGTGAGTCGACAGGAGCGGTGAACACTGAAGCTTTCTTT.

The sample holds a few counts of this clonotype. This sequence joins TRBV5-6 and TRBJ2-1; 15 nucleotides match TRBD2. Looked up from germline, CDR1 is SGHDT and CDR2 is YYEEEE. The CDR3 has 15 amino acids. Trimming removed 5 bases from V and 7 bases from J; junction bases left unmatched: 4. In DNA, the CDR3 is TGTGCCAGCAGTTCCGGGACTAGCGGGGGGAATGAGCAGTTCTTC. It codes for CASSSGTSGGNEQFF.

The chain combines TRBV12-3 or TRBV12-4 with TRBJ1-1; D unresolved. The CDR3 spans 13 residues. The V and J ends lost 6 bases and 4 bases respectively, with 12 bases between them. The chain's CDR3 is CASRLGGGTEAFF. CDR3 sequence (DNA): TGTGCCAGCAGGCTAGGAGGAGGCACTGAAGCTTTCTTT.

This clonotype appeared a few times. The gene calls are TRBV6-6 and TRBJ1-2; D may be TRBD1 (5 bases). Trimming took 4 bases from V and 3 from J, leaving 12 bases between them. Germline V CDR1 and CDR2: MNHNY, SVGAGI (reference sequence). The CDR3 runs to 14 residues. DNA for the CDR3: TGTGCCAGCAGTTCCCGATCGGGGGACTATGGCTACACCTTC. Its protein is CASSSRSGDYGYTF.

The CDR3 sequence is CASSDVPGQGTASYEQYF. Written as DNA, the CDR3 is TGTGCCAGCAGTGACGTCCCGGGACAGGGAACCGCTTCCTACGAGCAGTACTTC. The chain combines TRBV25-1 with TRBJ2-7, with TRBD1 identical over 9 bases. Germline V gene sequence: CDR1 MGHDK, CDR2 SYGVNS. This CDR3 contains 18 residues. With 3 bases clipped from V and 1 base from J, the junction kept 13 bases outside the gene matches.

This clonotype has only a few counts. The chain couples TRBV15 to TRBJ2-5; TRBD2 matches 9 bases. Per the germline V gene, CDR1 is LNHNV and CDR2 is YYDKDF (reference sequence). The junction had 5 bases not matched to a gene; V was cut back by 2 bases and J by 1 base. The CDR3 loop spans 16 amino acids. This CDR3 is CATSRYGGGAQETQYF. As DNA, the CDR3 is TGTGCCACCAGCAGATACGGCGGGGGGGCCCAAGAGACCCAGTACTTC.

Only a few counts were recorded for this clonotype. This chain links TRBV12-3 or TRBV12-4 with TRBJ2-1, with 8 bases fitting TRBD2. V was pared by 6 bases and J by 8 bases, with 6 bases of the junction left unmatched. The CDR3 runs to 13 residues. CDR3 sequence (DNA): TGTGCCAGCAGGACCGGGACTAGGGATGAGCAGTTCTTC. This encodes CASRTGTRDEQFF.

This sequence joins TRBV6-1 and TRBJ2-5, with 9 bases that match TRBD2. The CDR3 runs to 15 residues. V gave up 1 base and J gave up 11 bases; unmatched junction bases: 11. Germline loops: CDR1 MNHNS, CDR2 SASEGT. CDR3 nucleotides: TGTGCCAGCAGTGAAGATGGTAGCGGGAGACAGAGGCAGTACTTC. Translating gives CASSEDGSGRQRQYF.

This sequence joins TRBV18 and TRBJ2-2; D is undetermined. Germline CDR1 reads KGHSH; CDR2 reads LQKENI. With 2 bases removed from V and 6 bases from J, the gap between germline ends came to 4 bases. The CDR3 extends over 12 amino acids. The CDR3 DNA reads TGTGCCAGCTCACCAGCCTCCGGGGAGCTGTTTTTT. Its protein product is CASSPASGELFF. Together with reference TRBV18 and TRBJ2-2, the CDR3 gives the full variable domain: NAGVMQNPRHLVRRRGQEARLRCSPMKGHSHVYWYRQLPEEGLKFMVYLQKENIIDESGMPKERFSAEFPKEGPSILRIQQVVRGDSAAYFCASSPASGELFFGEGSRLTVL.

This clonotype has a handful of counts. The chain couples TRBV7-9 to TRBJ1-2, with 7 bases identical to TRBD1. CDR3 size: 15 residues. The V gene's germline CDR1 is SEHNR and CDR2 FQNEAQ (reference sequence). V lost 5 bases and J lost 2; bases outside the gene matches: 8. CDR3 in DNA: TGTGCCAGCAGCGTTCGGGACAGTGAAAACTATGGCTACACCTTC. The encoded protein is CASSVRDSENYGYTF.